These 18 T cell receptor beta chains were all obtained from the same sample, sequenced in a study of a mutant IDH1 vaccine in newly diagnosed glioma (dated by TCRdb to the early 2020s). What these receptors recognize is not known. This sample's time point label indicates: week 23, last vaccination. Every vaccine dose consisted of 300 ug of a 20-mer mutant IDH1 peptide in Montanide, administered subcutaneously together with topical imiquimod. Library generation was performed with the immunoSEQ multiplex PCR assay. Not all clones reach the TCRdb copy of this immuneACCESS table, which keeps in-frame sequences only. Checked studies attribute under half of the gap to unresolved V genes and leave the rest unexplained. The sample table lists over 50,000 clones, 84% of them with a count of one. The top ten clonotypes cover 13% of the sample. This specimen was PBMCs, taken from a glioma patient whose treatment included an IDH1 peptide vaccine. The receptors were sampled from a man younger than 35 with glioma.

J is TRBJ2-7 and V is TRBV27; D gene uncertain. Trimming removed 2 bases from V and 3 bases from J, with 17 bases in between. This CDR3 spans 16 amino acids. Germline CDR1 is MNHEY and CDR2 is SMNVEV (reference sequence). The CDR3 is CASSLRSGSQHYEQYF. The CDR3 region has the DNA TGTGCCAGCAGTTTACGGTCTGGGTCACAGCACTACGAGCAGTACTTC.

V usage is TRBV19 and J usage is TRBJ1-1; D is unresolved. Trimming left V 3 bases short and J 1 base short, with 21 bases between. Germline CDR1 reads LNHDA; CDR2 reads SQIVND (reference sequence). CDR3 length: 18 amino acids. The CDR3 DNA reads TGTGCCAGTAGTATCCTCATACAGAAGCCACGGCGGAACACTGAAGCTTTCTTT. This codes for CASSILIQKPRRNTEAFF.

In its sample, this clone was seen a few times. The chain uses TRBV5-1 and TRBJ1-1; no firm D call. Trimming took off 3 bases at V and 11 bases at J, with 11 bases between the two ends. The CDR3 totals 11 residues. The germline CDR1 and CDR2 sequences are SGHRS and YFSETQ. CDR3 sequence: CASSSPGRAFF. The CDR3 DNA reads as TGCGCCAGCAGCTCTCCGGGTAGGGCTTTCTTT.

The rearrangement links TRBV7-9 to TRBJ2-7, with 8 bases matching TRBD1. CDR1 SEHNR and CDR2 FQNEAQ come from the germline V gene (reference sequence). The CDR3 is 16 residues long. V was pared by 5 bases and J by 0 bases, with 9 bases of the junction left unmatched. DNA for the CDR3: TGTGCCAGCAGCGTTAGGACAGGGAACCCCTCCTACGAGCAGTACTTC. This gives the protein CASSVRTGNPSYEQYF.

Regarding this clone: Other nucleotide sequences in the sample specify the same CDR3. V usage is TRBV6-5 and J usage is TRBJ1-2; D possibly corresponds to TRBD1 (5 bases). V shed 0 bases and J shed 6 bases, with 11 bases lying between them. This CDR3 comprises 14 residues. Germline V gene sequence: CDR1 MNHEY, CDR2 SVGAGI. The CDR3 sequence is CASSYSIGVDGYTF. The CDR3 DNA follows: TGTGCCAGCAGTTACTCGATAGGGGTAGATGGCTACACCTTC.

The V gene is TRBV7-9, the J gene TRBJ1-1; D ambiguous. Germline V CDR1 and CDR2: SEHNR, FQNEAQ (reference sequence). The CDR3 is made up of 18 amino acids. V lost 5 bases and J lost 0, with 22 bases in between. Here the CDR3 reads CASSPARSFEALNTEAFF. The CDR3 DNA follows: TGTGCCAGCAGCCCGGCTAGGTCCTTCGAGGCCTTGAACACTGAAGCTTTCTTT.

The chain links TRBV7-8 to TRBJ2-7; D tentatively reads TRBD1 or TRBD2 (5 bases each). V was cut by 1 base and J by 1 base, with 11 bases left in between. CDR3 size: 15 residues. Germline V gene sequence: CDR1 SGHVS, CDR2 FQNEAQ. DNA for the CDR3: TGTGCCAGCAGCTTAGAGAGGGGTCTTTCCTACGAGCAGTACTTC. Translation: CASSLERGLSYEQYF.

The V gene is TRBV5-1, the J gene TRBJ2-7, with D tentatively TRBD1 (6 bases). The CDR3 runs 14 residues. CDR1 is SGHRS and CDR2 is YFSETQ in the germline V gene. V gave up 1 base and J gave up 0 bases, with 8 bases separating them. In DNA form, the CDR3 reads TGCGCCAGCAGCTTGACAGGGCCCTCCTACGAGCAGTACTTC. Its protein is CASSLTGPSYEQYF.

This clone was picked up one time. The chain joins TRBV5-1 to TRBJ2-3; D gene uncertain. Germline V gene data show CDR1 as SGHRS and CDR2 as YFSETQ. Trimming removed 0 bases at V and 0 bases at J, with 8 bases between. This CDR3 is built from 15 residues. The CDR3 spells CASSLVPPSTDTQYF. In nucleotides, the CDR3 is TGCGCCAGCAGCTTGGTACCCCCGAGCACAGATACGCAGTATTTT.

This clone was seen only once. The chain links TRBV4-3 to TRBJ1-4; D call uncertain. V lost 2 bases to trimming and J lost 5 bases, with 12 bases between them. Germline values: CDR1 LGHNA, CDR2 YSLEER. The length of the CDR3 is 15 residues. CDR3 sequence (DNA): TGCGCCAGCAGCCAAAGCCCGAAGTCGAATGAAAAACTGTTTTTT. This gives the protein CASSQSPKSNEKLFF.

By sample fraction, this clone is medium-sized. Other DNA sequences within the sample encode an identical CDR3. The chain joins TRBV4-3 to TRBJ1-1; D unresolved. This CDR3 is built from 13 residues. Deletions cut 0 bases from V and 5 bases from J, with 7 bases between. Germline CDR1 and CDR2: LGHNA and YSLEER. DNA of the CDR3: TGCGCCAGCAGCCAAGAGGCTGAAACTGAAGCTTTCTTT. Translating gives CASSQEAETEAFF.

The chain links TRBV7-9 to TRBJ2-7, with D possibly being TRBD2 (6 bases). The CDR3 is made up of 14 amino acids. CDR1 is SEHNR and CDR2 is FQNEAQ in the germline V gene (reference sequence). The ends were cut back, 5 bases at V and 0 bases at J, with 11 bases in the middle. The CDR3 loop is CASSLKGGSYEQYF. DNA for the CDR3: TGTGCCAGCAGCCTTAAGGGAGGCTCCTACGAGCAGTACTTC. The full variable domain, rest sourced from reference TRBV7-9 and TRBJ2-7, is DTGVSQNPRHKITKRGQNVTFRCDPISEHNRLYWYRQTLGQGPEFLTYFQNEAQLEKSRLLSDRFSAERPKGSFSTLEIQRTEQGDSAMYLCASSLKGGSYEQYFGPGTRLTVT.

V is TRBV10-3 and J is TRBJ1-5; D not resolved. Trimming took off 3 bases at V and 1 base at J, with 10 bases between the two ends. CDR3 length equals 15 residues. CDR1 is ENHRY and CDR2 is SYGVKD in the germline V gene. The CDR3 reads CAISDGVASNQPQHF. CDR3 nucleotides: TGTGCCATCAGTGATGGGGTGGCGAGCAATCAGCCCCAGCATTTT.

V gene TRBV25-1 combines with J gene TRBJ1-5, with no clear D. CDR1 and CDR2 from the germline V gene are MGHDK and SYGVNS. This CDR3 is 12 amino acids long. Trimming pared 3 bases from V and 5 bases from J, leaving 5 bases between. This chain's CDR3 is CASSDRDQPQHF. CDR3 bases: TGTGCCAGCAGTGATCGGGATCAGCCCCAGCATTTT.

The chain couples TRBV7-9 to TRBJ2-7; the D gene is possibly TRBD2 (5 bases). Trimming stripped 6 bases from V and 2 bases from J, with 8 bases between. The CDR3 covers 12 residues. Germline V gene lookup returns CDR1 SEHNR and CDR2 FQNEAQ (reference sequence). The CDR3 is CASRGDTYEQYF. In nucleotides, the CDR3 is TGTGCCAGCAGGGGAGATACCTACGAGCAGTACTTC. Filled out from reference TRBV7-9 and TRBJ2-7, the complete variable domain reads DTGVSQNPRHKITKRGQNVTFRCDPISEHNRLYWYRQTLGQGPEFLTYFQNEAQLEKSRLLSDRFSAERPKGSFSTLEIQRTEQGDSAMYLCASRGDTYEQYFGPGTRLTVT.

V gene TRBV4-3 combines with J gene TRBJ1-6; D is possibly TRBD1 (5 bases). Germline V lookup: CDR1 LGHNA, CDR2 YSLEER. The CDR3 has 16 amino acids. The germline V and J ends were trimmed by 2 bases and 5 bases, with 13 bases remaining between them. The CDR3 bases are TGCGCCAGCAGCCAAAACCCCATGGGGGATAATTCACCCCTCCACTTT. Residues: CASSQNPMGDNSPLHF.

The chain combines TRBV5-1 with TRBJ2-1, with D perhaps matching TRBD1 or TRBD2 (6 bases each). V lost 3 bases and J 3 bases, leaving 19 bases between the germline ends. Germline assignment: CDR1 SGHRS and CDR2 YFSETQ. The CDR3 extends over 17 amino acids. The CDR3 coding sequence is TGCGCCAGCAGCTCCTTAGGAGGGGGTCAGCTCTACAATGAGCAGTTCTTC. The encoded protein is CASSSLGGGQLYNEQFF.

V gene TRBV5-1 combines with J gene TRBJ2-5; D might be TRBD1 or TRBD2, each matching 5 bases. Germline-derived CDR1 and CDR2 are SGHRS and YFSETQ. CDR3 length: 13 residues. Trimming pared 3 bases from V and 5 bases from J, leaving 11 bases between. CDR3 DNA: TGCGCCAGCAGCTGGGACCTAAGGGAGACCCAGTACTTC. It encodes CASSWDLRETQYF.